This T cell receptor (beta chain) emerged from a study of blood T cells in healthy people across ages. This clonotype appeared a single time. In germline, CDR1 is SNHLY, CDR2 FYNNEI. This CDR3 comprises 14 residues. Trimming shortened V by 9 bases and J by 0 bases, and 13 bases separated the two germline ends. A sample-barcoded 5' primer and a J-beta primer mix were used in a second PCR of roughly 7 to 11 cycles. TCRdb redid the calling of the 5' RACE reads with MiXCR, one entry per CDR3 protein. Seen here are about 780,000 distinct CDR3 sequences, around 45% observed once, and the top ten hold about a sixth.

The TCR sequence derives from a man older than 75 in good health. Sequenced: blood. The rearrangement uses TRBV2 and TRBJ2-3; D is unclear. This chain's CDR3 is CARGYGRSTDTQYF. In nucleotides, the CDR3 is TGTGCCAGAGGTTACGGGCGAAGCACAGATACGCAGTATTTT.